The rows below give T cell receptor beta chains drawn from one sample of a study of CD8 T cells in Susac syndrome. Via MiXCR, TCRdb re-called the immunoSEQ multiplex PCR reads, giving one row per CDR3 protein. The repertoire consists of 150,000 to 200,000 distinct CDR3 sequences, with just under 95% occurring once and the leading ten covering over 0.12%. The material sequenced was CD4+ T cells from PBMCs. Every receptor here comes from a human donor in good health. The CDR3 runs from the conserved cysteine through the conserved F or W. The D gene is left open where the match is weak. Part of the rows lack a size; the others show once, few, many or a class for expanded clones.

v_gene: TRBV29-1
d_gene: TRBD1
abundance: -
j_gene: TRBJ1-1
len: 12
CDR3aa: CSGTGGTTEAFF
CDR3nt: TGCAGCGGGACAGGGGGCACTACTGAAGCTTTCTTT

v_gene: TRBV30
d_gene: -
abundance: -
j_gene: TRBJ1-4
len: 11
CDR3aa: CAWSEHEKLFF
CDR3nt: TGTGCCTGGTCCGAGCATGAAAAACTGTTTTTT

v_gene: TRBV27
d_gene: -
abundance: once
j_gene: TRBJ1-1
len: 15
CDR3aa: CASSFREGVSTEAFF
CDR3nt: TGTGCCAGCAGTTTCCGGGAAGGGGTGAGCACTGAAGCTTTCTTT

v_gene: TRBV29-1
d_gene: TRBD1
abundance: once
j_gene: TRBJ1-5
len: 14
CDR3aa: CSVEVVGTGGPQHF
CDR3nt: TGCAGCGTTGAAGTCGTAGGGACAGGGGGGCCCCAGCATTTT

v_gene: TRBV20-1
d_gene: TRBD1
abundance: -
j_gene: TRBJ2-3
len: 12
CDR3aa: CSAKGAADTQYF
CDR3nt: TGCAGTGCTAAGGGGGCGGCAGATACGCAGTATTTT

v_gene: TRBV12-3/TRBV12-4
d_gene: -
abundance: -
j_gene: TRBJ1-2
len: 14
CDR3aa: CASSSLDGRGGYTF
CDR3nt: TGTGCCAGCAGTTCCCTGGACGGAAGAGGTGGCTACACCTTC

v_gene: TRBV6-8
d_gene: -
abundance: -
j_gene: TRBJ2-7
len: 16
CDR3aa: CASSYRRTESSYEQYF
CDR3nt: TGTGCCAGCAGTTACCGACGGACCGAGAGCTCCTACGAGCAGTACTTC

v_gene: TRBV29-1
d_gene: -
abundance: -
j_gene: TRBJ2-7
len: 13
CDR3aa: CSVDFGVQDEQYF
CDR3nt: TGCAGCGTTGACTTTGGGGTGCAGGACGAGCAGTACTTC

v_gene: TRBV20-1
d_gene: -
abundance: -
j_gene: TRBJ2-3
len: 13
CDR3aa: CSASLGRGDTQYF
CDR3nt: TGCAGTGCTAGTCTGGGGCGCGGAGATACGCAGTATTTT

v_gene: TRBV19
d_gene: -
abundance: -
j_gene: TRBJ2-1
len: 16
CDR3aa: CASSLVWGGLYNEQFF
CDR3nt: TGTGCCAGTAGCTTAGTTTGGGGGGGGCTATACAATGAGCAGTTCTTC

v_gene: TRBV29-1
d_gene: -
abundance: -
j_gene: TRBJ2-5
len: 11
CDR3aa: CSVAEGETQYF
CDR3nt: TGCAGCGTGGCGGAAGGAGAGACCCAGTACTTC

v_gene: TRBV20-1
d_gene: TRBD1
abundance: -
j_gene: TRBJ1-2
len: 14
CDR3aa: CSAPRDRGDYGYTF
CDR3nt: TGCAGTGCTCCCCGGGACAGGGGCGACTATGGCTACACCTTC

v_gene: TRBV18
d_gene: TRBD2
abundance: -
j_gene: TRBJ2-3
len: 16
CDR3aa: CASSPVASGGTDTQYF
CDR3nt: TGTGCCAGCTCACCAGTGGCTAGCGGGGGCACAGATACGCAGTATTTT

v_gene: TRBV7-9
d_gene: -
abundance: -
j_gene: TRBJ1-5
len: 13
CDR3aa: CASSVDITQPQHF
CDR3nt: TGTGCCAGCAGCGTCGACATTACTCAGCCCCAGCATTTT

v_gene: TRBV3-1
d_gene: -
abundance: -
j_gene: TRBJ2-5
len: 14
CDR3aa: CASSHSLGGVAQYF
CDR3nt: TGTGCCAGCAGCCATTCCCTGGGTGGAGTAGCCCAGTACTTC

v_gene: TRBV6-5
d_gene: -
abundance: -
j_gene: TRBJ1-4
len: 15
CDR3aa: CASGTDGATNEKLFF
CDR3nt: TGTGCCAGCGGAACCGACGGCGCAACTAATGAAAAACTGTTTTTT

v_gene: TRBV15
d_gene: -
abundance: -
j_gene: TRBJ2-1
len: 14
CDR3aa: CATSSPQGLDEQFF
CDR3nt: TGTGCCACCAGCAGTCCGCAGGGGTTGGATGAGCAGTTCTTC

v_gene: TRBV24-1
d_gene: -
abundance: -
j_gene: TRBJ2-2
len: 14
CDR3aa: CATSAGTNTGELFF
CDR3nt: TGTGCCACCAGTGCAGGGACTAACACCGGGGAGCTGTTTTTT

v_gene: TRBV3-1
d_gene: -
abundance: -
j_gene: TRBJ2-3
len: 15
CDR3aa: CASSQRPAASDTQYF
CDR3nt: TGTGCCAGCAGCCAGAGGCCAGCGGCGTCAGATACGCAGTATTTT

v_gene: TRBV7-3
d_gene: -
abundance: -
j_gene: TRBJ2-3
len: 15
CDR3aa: CASSLTRGGTDTQYF
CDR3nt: TGTGCCAGCAGCTTAACTCGGGGCGGCACAGATACGCAGTATTTT

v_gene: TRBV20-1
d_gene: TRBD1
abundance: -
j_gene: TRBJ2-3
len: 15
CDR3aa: CSARVQGVRTDTQYF
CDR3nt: TGCAGTGCTCGTGTCCAGGGGGTTCGCACAGATACGCAGTATTTT

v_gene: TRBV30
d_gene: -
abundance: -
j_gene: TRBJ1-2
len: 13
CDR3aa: CAWSATGPAGYTF
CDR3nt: TGTGCCTGGAGTGCTACAGGGCCCGCTGGCTACACCTTC